This T cell receptor (beta chain) was documented in a study of cytomegalovirus exposure and HLA in healthy donors. The overall study: The approximately 110 validation repertoires used a platform that matched the one used for the 500 to 700 first-cohort repertoires, as a later analysis reported.

Study-level points and caveats: The classifier, whose performance was assessed in both the original and validation cohorts, reportedly diagnosed cytomegalovirus status with high specificity and sensitivity. Rarity held for most TCR sequences, but there were some public TCRs that occurred in many donors.

CDR1 and CDR2 (germline): PRHDT, FYEKMQ (reference sequence). The CDR3 length is 13 residues. With 6 bases clipped from V and 6 bases from J, the junction kept 4 bases outside the gene matches. Donors were drawn from the approximately 110-subject validation cohort, separate from the approximately 680-subject first cohort. Turning to this clone: Antigen unknown.

Sequenced by immunoSEQ multiplex PCR; TCRdb stores in-frame clones only, minus some. The sample lists 150,000 to 200,000 clones, roughly 91% seen once, with around 4.4% in the top ten. The sample was PBMCs. This rearrangement joins TRBV13 to TRBJ2-7, with TRBD1 matching over 11 bases. This TCR derives from a man between 18 and 29 years old in good health and CMV-seropositive. The CDR3 is CASRRTGGFEQYF. In DNA, the CDR3 is TGTGCCAGCAGACGGACAGGGGGCTTCGAGCAGTACTTC. Supplemented by reference TRBV13 and TRBJ2-7, the full variable domain reads AAGVIQSPRHLIKEKRETATLKCYPIPRHDTVYWYQQGPGQDPQFLISFYEKMQSDKGSIPDRFSAQQFSDYHSELNMSSLELGDSALYFCASRRTGGFEQYFGPGTRLTVT.